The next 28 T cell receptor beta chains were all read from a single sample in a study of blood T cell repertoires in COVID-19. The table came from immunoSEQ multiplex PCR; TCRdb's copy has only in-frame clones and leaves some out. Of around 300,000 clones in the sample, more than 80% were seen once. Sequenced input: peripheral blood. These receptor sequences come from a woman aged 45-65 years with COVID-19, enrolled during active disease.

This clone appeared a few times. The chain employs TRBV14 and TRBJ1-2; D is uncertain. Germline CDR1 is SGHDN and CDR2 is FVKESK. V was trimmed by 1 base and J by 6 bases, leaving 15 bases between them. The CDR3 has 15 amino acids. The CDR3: CASSQVHRSFDGYTF. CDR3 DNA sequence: TGTGCCAGCAGCCAAGTTCACAGAAGTTTTGATGGCTACACCTTC. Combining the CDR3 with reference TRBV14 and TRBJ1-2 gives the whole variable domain EAGVTQFPSHSVIEKGQTVTLRCDPISGHDNLYWYRRVMGKEIKFLLHFVKESKQDESGMPNNRFLAERTGGTYSTLKVQPAELEDSGVYFCASSQVHRSFDGYTFGSGTRLTVV.

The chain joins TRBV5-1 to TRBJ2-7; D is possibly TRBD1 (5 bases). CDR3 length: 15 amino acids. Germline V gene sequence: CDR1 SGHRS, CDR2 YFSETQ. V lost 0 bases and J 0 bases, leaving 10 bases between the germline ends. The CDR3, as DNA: TGCGCCAGCAGCTTGGTCCCAGGGTCCTCCTACGAGCAGTACTTC. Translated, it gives CASSLVPGSSYEQYF.

The CDR3 DNA reads TGTGCCAGCAGCGAGGACAAAGGGGGGGGAAACCTGTTTTTT. Translation gives CASSEDKGGGNLFF. The chain links TRBV9 to TRBJ1-4; a possible D gene is TRBD1 (6 bases). The CDR3 runs to 14 residues. The germline V gene encodes CDR1 SGDLS and CDR2 YYNGEE. V lost 3 bases and J 14 bases, leaving 20 bases between the germline ends.

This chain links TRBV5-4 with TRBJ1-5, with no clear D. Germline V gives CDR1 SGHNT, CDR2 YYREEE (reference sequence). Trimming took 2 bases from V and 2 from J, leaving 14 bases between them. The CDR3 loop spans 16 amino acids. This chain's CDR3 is CASSFFAGGGNQPQHF. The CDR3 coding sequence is TGTGCCAGCAGCTTCTTCGCGGGCGGCGGCAATCAGCCCCAGCATTTT.

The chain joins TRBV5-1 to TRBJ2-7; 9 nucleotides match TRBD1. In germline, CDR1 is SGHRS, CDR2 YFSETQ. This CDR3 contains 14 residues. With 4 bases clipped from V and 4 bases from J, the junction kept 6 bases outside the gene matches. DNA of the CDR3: TGCGCCAGCAGCGAGAACAGGGGGCTATACGAGCAGTACTTC. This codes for CASSENRGLYEQYF.

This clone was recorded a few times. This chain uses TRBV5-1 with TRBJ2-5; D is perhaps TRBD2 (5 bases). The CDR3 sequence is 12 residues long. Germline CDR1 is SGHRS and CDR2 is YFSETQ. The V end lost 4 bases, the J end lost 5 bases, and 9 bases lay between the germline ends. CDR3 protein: CASSEGSETQYF. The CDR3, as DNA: TGCGCCAGCAGCGAGGGCAGCGAGACCCAGTACTTC.

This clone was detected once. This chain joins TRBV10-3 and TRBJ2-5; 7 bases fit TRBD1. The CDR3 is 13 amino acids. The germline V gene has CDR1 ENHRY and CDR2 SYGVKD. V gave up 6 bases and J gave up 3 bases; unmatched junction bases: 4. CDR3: CAIRGGQEETQYF. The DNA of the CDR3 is TGTGCCATCAGAGGAGGACAGGAAGAGACCCAGTACTTC.

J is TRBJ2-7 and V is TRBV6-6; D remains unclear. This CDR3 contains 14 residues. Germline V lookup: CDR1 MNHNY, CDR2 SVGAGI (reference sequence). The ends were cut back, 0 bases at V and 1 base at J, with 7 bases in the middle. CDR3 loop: CASSYSTLSYEQYF. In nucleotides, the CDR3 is TGTGCCAGCAGTTACTCAACACTATCCTACGAGCAGTACTTC.

DNA for the CDR3: TGTGCCAGCAGCTACGCCCGAGGGGGCCTTGGCTACACCTTC. Its protein product is CASSYARGGLGYTF. The V call is TRBV7-9, the J call TRBJ1-2; 7 bases align to TRBD1. V lost 4 bases, J lost 7 bases, and 9 bases stayed unmatched. In germline, CDR1 is SEHNR, CDR2 FQNEAQ (reference sequence). The CDR3 loop spans 14 amino acids.

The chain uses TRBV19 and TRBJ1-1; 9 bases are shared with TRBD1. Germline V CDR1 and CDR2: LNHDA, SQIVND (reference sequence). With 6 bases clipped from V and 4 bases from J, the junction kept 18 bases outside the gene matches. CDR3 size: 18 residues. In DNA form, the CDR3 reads TGTGCCAGTAGGCAAGCCCGGACAGGGGATAGGGTGTTCACTGAAGCTTTCTTT. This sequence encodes CASRQARTGDRVFTEAFF. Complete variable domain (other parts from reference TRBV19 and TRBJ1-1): DGGITQSPKYLFRKEGQNVTLSCEQNLNHDAMYWYRQDPGQGLRLIYYSQIVNDFQKGDIAEGYSVSREKKESFPLTVTSAQKNPTAFYLCASRQARTGDRVFTEAFFGQGTRLTVV.

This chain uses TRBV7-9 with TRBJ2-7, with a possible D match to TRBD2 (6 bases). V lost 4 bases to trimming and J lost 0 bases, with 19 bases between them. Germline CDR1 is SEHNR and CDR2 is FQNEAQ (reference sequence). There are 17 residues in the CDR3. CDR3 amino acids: CASSSFVGGLDSYEQYF. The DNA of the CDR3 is TGTGCCAGCAGCTCGTTCGTTGGGGGACTTGACTCCTACGAGCAGTACTTC.

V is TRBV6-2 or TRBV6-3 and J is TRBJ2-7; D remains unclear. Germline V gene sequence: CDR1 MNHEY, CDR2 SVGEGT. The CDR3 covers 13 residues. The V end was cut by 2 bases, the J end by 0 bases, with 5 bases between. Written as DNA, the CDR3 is TGTGCCAGCAGTTACAGGAGCTCCTACGAGCAGTACTTC. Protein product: CASSYRSSYEQYF.

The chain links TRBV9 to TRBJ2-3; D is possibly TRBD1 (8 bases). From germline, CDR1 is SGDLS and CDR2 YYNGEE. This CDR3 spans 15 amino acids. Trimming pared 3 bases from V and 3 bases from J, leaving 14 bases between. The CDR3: CASSGSQGGTDTQYF. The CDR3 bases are TGTGCCAGCAGCGGATCACAGGGGGGGACAGATACGCAGTATTTT.

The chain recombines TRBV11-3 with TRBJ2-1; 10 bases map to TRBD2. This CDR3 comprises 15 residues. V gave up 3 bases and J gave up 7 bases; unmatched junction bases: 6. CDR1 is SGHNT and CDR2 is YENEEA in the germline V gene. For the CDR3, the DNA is TGTGCCAGCAGCTTGGAAGCGGGAGGGCCAAATGAGCAGTTCTTC. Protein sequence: CASSLEAGGPNEQFF.

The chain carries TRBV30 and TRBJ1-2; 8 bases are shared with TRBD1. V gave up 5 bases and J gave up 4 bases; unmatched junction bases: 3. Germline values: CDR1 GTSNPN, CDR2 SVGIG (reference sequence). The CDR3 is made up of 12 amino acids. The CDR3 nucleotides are TGTGCCTGGGGGGACAGGTCCTATGGCTACACCTTC. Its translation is CAWGDRSYGYTF. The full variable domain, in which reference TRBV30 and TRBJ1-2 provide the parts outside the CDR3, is SQTIHQWPATLVQPVGSPLSLECTVEGTSNPNLYWYRQAAGRGLQLLFYSVGIGQISSEVPQNLSASRPQDRQFILSSKKLLLSDSGFYLCAWGDRSYGYTFGSGTRLTVV.

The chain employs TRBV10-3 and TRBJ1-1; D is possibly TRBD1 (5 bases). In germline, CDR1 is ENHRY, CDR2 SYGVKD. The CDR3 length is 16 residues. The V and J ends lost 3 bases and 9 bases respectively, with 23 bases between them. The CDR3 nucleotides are TGTGCCATCAGTGAAAAGGGCAGACAGTTCTCTATCCAAGCTTTCTTT. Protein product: CAISEKGRQFSIQAFF.

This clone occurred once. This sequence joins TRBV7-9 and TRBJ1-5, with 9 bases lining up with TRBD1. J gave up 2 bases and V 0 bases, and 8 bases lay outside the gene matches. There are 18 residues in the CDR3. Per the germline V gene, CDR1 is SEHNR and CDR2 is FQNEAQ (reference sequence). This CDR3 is CASSLAWSRDRGNQPQHF. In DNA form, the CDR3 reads TGTGCCAGCAGCTTAGCGTGGTCTAGGGACAGGGGCAATCAGCCCCAGCATTTT.

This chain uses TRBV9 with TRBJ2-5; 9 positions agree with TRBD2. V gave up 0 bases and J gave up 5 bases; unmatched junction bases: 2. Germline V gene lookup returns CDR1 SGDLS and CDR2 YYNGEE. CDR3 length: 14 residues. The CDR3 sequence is CASSVVAGDETQYF. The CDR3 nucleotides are TGTGCCAGCAGCGTAGTAGCGGGAGATGAGACCCAGTACTTC.

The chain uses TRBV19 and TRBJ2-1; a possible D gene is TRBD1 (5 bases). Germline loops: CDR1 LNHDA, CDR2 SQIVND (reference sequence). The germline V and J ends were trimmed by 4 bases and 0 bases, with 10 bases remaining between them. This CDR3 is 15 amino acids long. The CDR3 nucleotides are TGTGCCAGTAGTACCGGACATACCTCCTACAATGAGCAGTTCTTC. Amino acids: CASSTGHTSYNEQFF.

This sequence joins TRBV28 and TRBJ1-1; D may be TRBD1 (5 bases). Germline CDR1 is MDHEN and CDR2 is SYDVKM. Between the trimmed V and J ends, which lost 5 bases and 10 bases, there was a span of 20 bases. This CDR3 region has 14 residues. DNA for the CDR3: TGTGCCAGCAGTCGGGGTAGGGGAGGGAGGGTAGCTTTCTTT. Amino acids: CASSRGRGGRVAFF.

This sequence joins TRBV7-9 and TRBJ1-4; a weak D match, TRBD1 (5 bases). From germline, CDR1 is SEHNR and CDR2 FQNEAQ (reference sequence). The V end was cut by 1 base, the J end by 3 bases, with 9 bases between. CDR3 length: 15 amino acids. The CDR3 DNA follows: TGTGCCAGCAGCTTAGTTTGGGGGGCTAATGAAAAACTGTTTTTT. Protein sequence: CASSLVWGANEKLFF.

The CDR3 nucleotides are TGCAGCGTTGCGGGACAGGGGATAGATACGCAGTATTTT. Its translation: CSVAGQGIDTQYF. V usage is TRBV29-1 and J usage is TRBJ2-3; TRBD1 agrees at 10 bases. This CDR3 has 13 amino acids. Looked up from germline, CDR1 is SQVTM and CDR2 is ANQGSEA. The V segment lost 4 bases and the J segment 5 bases; nucleotides outside the gene matches: 3.

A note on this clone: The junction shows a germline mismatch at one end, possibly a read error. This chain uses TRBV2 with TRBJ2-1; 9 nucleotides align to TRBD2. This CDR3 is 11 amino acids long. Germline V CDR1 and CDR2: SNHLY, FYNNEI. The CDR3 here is CASSLSSGKVF. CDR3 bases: TGTGCCAGCAGTCTATCTAGCGGGAAGGTCTTC.

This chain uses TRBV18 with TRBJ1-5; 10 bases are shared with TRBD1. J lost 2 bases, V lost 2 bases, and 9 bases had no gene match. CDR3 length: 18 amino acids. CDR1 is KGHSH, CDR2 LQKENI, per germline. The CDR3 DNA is TGTGCCAGCTCACCAGGGACAGGGGTCTATTGGGGCAATCAGCCCCAGCATTTT. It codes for CASSPGTGVYWGNQPQHF.

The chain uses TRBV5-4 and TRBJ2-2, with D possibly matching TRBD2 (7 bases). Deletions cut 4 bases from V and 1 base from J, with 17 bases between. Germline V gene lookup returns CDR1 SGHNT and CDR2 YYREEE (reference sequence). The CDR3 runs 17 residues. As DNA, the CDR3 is TGTGCCAGCAGCCAAGGGGGGGGCCGGGGGAACACCGGGGAGCTGTTTTTT. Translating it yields CASSQGGGRGNTGELFF.

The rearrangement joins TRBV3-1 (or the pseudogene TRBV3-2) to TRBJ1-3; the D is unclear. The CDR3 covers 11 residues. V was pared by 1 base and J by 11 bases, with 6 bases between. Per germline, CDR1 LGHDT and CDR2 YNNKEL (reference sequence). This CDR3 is CASSQGSAIYF. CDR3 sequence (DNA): TGTGCCAGCAGCCAAGGATCGGCCATATATTTT.

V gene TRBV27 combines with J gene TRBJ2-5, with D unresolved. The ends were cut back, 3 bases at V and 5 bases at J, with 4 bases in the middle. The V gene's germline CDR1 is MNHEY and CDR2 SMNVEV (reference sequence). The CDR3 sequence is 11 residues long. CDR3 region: CASSFYETQYF. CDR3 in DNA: TGTGCCAGCAGTTTTTATGAGACCCAGTACTTC.

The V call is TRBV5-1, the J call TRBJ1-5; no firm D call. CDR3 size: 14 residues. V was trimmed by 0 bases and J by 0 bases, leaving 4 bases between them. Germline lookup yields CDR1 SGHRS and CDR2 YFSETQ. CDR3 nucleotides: TGCGCCAGCAGCTTGGATTATAGCAATCAGCCCCAGCATTTT. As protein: CASSLDYSNQPQHF.